The 30 T cell receptor beta chains below come from one sample, sequenced in a study of blood T cell repertoires in COVID-19. Data came from immunoSEQ multiplex PCR; TCRdb stores just in-frame clones and leaves some out. Altogether a few thousand clones are present, approximately 76% being singletons, with the ten largest covering less than 45%. Source material: peripheral blood. Receptors originate from a human donor in a cohort sampled during active COVID-19.

The chain recombines TRBV3-1 (or the pseudogene TRBV3-2) with TRBJ2-3; TRBD2 aligns across 10 bases. V was pared by 1 base and J by 5 bases, with 15 bases of the junction left unmatched. From germline, CDR1 is LGHDT and CDR2 YNNKEL (reference sequence). The CDR3 has 19 residues. The CDR3 DNA reads as TGTGCCAGCAGCCAAGTGAGCGGTGAGCGGGGGGGCCTCGGAGATACGCAGTATTTT. Translation gives CASSQVSGERGGLGDTQYF.

This clone has just a few counts. The chain employs TRBV4-1 and TRBJ1-3; D ambiguous. The CDR3 loop spans 15 amino acids. Germline V lookup: CDR1 MGHRA, CDR2 YSYEKL. The V end lost 6 bases, the J end lost 0 bases, and 12 bases lay between the germline ends. CDR3 sequence (DNA): TGCGCCAGCAGTACGAATGCGGACTCTGGAAACACCATATATTTT. Its protein is CASSTNADSGNTIYF.

This chain connects TRBV4-1 to TRBJ2-1, with 7 positions matching TRBD2. In germline, CDR1 is MGHRA, CDR2 YSYEKL. V was clipped by 3 bases and J by 0 bases; unmatched bases: 2. The CDR3 is made up of 15 amino acids. The CDR3 spells CASSQGGGSYNEQFF. CDR3 sequence (DNA): TGCGCCAGCAGCCAGGGGGGGGGCTCCTACAATGAGCAGTTCTTC.

This clone was seen a few times. V usage is TRBV5-1 and J usage is TRBJ2-1; D may be TRBD1 (7 bases). V was trimmed by 6 bases and J by 1 base, leaving 17 bases between them. Germline V gene lookup returns CDR1 SGHRS and CDR2 YFSETQ. The CDR3 has 16 amino acids. CDR3 sequence: CASTPGGTTSYNEQFF. Written as DNA, the CDR3 is TGCGCCAGCACTCCAGGGGGGACAACGTCCTACAATGAGCAGTTCTTC.

V and J are TRBV12-3 or TRBV12-4 and TRBJ2-1; TRBD2 matches 10 bases. Trimming cost V 8 bases and J 5 bases; bases outside gene matches: 3. CDR3 length: 13 amino acids. The CDR3 coding sequence is TGTGCCAGCTCCGGACTAGCGGACAATGAGCAGTTCTTC. It encodes CASSGLADNEQFF.

V usage is TRBV6-1 and J usage is TRBJ2-7; 10 bases map to TRBD1. The V and J ends lost 3 bases and 4 bases, in that order; junction bases with no gene match: 12. The CDR3 runs 17 residues. Germline V gene lookup returns CDR1 MNHNS and CDR2 SASEGT. This CDR3 is CASSEGLPGQGQYEQYF. The DNA for the CDR3 is TGTGCCAGCAGTGAGGGTCTACCGGGACAGGGGCAATACGAGCAGTACTTC.

This chain connects TRBV6-2 or TRBV6-3 to TRBJ1-1; tentatively, D is TRBD1 (5 bases). The CDR3 consists of 12 residues. The germline V gene encodes CDR1 MNHEY and CDR2 SVGEGT. V was shortened by 2 bases and J by 7 bases, with 8 bases between the two germline ends. CDR3 residues: CASSYTGGEAFF. The CDR3 nucleotides are TGTGCCAGCAGTTACACCGGGGGTGAAGCTTTCTTT.

V usage is TRBV7-2 and J usage is TRBJ2-7, with TRBD2 matching 9 bases. Germline-derived CDR1 and CDR2 are SGHTA and FQGNSA. This CDR3 has 13 residues. CDR3 in DNA: TGTGCCAGCAGCCATGCGCGGGGGGGGCGTTTTTCTGTC. Translation gives CASSHARGGRFSV.

This clone has only a few counts. The chain has TRBV3-1 (or the pseudogene TRBV3-2) and TRBJ2-2; no clear D gene. This CDR3 is 12 amino acids long. Trimming left V 8 bases short and J 5 bases short, with 9 bases between. Germline V gene data show CDR1 as LGHDT and CDR2 as YNNKEL (reference sequence). CDR3 sequence: CASSPSTGELFF. Written as DNA, the CDR3 is TGTGCCAGCTCGCCGAGTACCGGGGAGCTGTTTTTT.

This CDR3 reads CASSSGFVGQFF. In DNA form, the CDR3 reads TGTGCCAGCAGCTCAGGGTTTGTCGGACAGTTCTTC. The chain has TRBV11-2 and TRBJ2-1; perhaps TRBD1 as D (5 bases). Trimming took off 4 bases at V and 13 bases at J, with 14 bases between the two ends. This CDR3 has 12 residues. CDR1 and CDR2 (germline): SGHAT, FQNNGV.

The chain is built from TRBV11-3 and TRBJ2-6, with D maybe TRBD2 (6 bases). V lost 2 bases to trimming and J lost 4 bases, with 9 bases between them. Germline V gives CDR1 SGHNT, CDR2 YENEEA. There are 15 residues in the CDR3. The CDR3 bases are TGTGCCAGCAGCTTACGGGGGTCAGGGGCCAACGTCCTGACTTTC. Protein sequence: CASSLRGSGANVLTF. The full variable domain, in which reference TRBV11-3 and TRBJ2-6 provide the parts outside the CDR3, is EAGVVQSPRYKIIEKKQPVAFWCNPISGHNTLYWYLQNLGQGPELLIRYENEEAVDDSQLPKDRFSAERLKGVDSTLKIQPAELGDSAVYLCASSLRGSGANVLTFGAGSRLTVL.

The sample holds one count of this clone. The chain joins TRBV5-5 to TRBJ2-7, with 9 bases that match TRBD1. After removal of 4 bases from V and 5 bases from J, the junction contained 22 bases not matched to a gene. The CDR3 length is 19 residues. The germline V gene encodes CDR1 SGHKS and CDR2 YYEKEE (reference sequence). CDR3 DNA sequence: TGTGCCAGCAGCGTCCCGGGACAGGGACGTAGAGGGGGTTGGGACGAGCAGTACTTC. Protein: CASSVPGQGRRGGWDEQYF.

The V and J genes are TRBV5-1 and TRBJ2-7, with TRBD1 matching over 9 bases. CDR1 is SGHRS and CDR2 is YFSETQ in the germline V gene. V was clipped by 4 bases and J by 12 bases; unmatched bases: 11. The CDR3 covers 13 residues. The CDR3 here is CASSLSSGQGSYF. CDR3 sequence (DNA): TGCGCCAGCAGCCTTTCGTCGGGACAGGGATCGTACTTC.

As regards this clone: At one of its ends the junction is not consistent with the germline gene, which may arise from a read error. The chain recombines TRBV6-6 with TRBJ2-7; 8 nucleotides line up with TRBD1. The CDR3 consists of 15 residues. The germline V gene encodes CDR1 MNHNY and CDR2 SVGAGI (reference sequence). This chain's CDR3 is CASSYNWAGGYQQYF. The CDR3 region has the DNA TGTGCCAGCAGTTACAATTGGGCAGGGGGCTACCAGCAGTACTTC.

The V call is TRBV5-4, the J call TRBJ1-6; TRBD1 matches 9 bases. Germline CDR1 is SGHNT and CDR2 is YYREEE (reference sequence). The CDR3 sequence is 19 residues long. The J segment lost 0 bases and the V segment lost 5 bases, leaving 12 bases of the junction unmatched. The CDR3: CASRPGTGLFSSYNSPLHF. Here the CDR3 DNA reads TGTGCCAGCAGGCCCGGGACAGGGCTCTTCAGCTCCTATAATTCACCCCTCCACTTT.

V and J are TRBV9 and TRBJ2-5, with a possible D match to TRBD1 (7 bases). V gave up 2 bases and J gave up 5 bases, with 19 bases separating them. Per the germline V gene, CDR1 is SGDLS and CDR2 is YYNGEE. The CDR3 spans 16 residues. The CDR3 here is CASSVGGRGQFETQYF. DNA of the CDR3: TGTGCCAGCAGCGTGGGAGGTAGGGGACAGTTCGAGACCCAGTACTTC.

J is TRBJ2-7 and V is TRBV24-1; 7 bases are shared with TRBD2. CDR3 length equals 14 residues. The V gene's germline CDR1 is KGHDR and CDR2 SFDVKD. The ends lost 9 bases at V and 0 bases at J; junction bases unmatched: 7. CDR3 nucleotide sequence: TGTGCCACCTGTAGCGGGCGGAGCTCCTACGAGCAGTACTTC. Translating it yields CATCSGRSSYEQYF.

In DNA, the CDR3 is TGTGCCAGCGAGTCAGGGCGCTCCTACGAGCAGTACTTC. Encoded protein: CASESGRSYEQYF. The rearrangement uses TRBV2 and TRBJ2-7; D possibly corresponds to TRBD1 (5 bases). Trimming removed 8 bases at V and 0 bases at J, with 11 bases between. Germline V lookup: CDR1 SNHLY, CDR2 FYNNEI. The CDR3 totals 13 residues. Full variable domain (missing parts from reference TRBV2 and TRBJ2-7): EPEVTQTPSHQVTQMGQEVILRCVPISNHLYFYWYRQILGQKVEFLVSFYNNEISEKSEIFDDQFSVERPDGSNFTLKIRSTKLEDSAMYFCASESGRSYEQYFGPGTRLTVT.

The rearrangement uses TRBV20-1 and TRBJ2-5; D is possibly TRBD1 (5 bases). Trimming removed 3 bases at V and 5 bases at J, with 7 bases between. The CDR3 consists of 11 residues. CDR1 DFQATT and CDR2 SNEGSKA come from the germline V gene (reference sequence). CDR3 sequence (DNA): TGCAGTGCTAGTGGGGCCGAGACCCAGTACTTC. Protein sequence: CSASGAETQYF.

The gene calls are TRBV7-6 and TRBJ1-1; the match to TRBD1 covers 8 bases. J was trimmed by 4 bases and V by 1 base; bases with no gene match: 5. The CDR3 is 15 residues long. The germline V gene has CDR1 SGHVS and CDR2 FNYEAQ. CDR3 bases: TGTGCCAGCAGCTTAGTAGCAGGGGGCACCACTGAAGCTTTCTTT. Translating gives CASSLVAGGTTEAFF.

V and J are TRBV19 and TRBJ1-5, with unresolved D. V was pared by 2 bases and J by 4 bases, with 15 bases between. This CDR3 is built from 16 residues. Germline V gene sequence: CDR1 LNHDA, CDR2 SQIVND (reference sequence). The CDR3 reads CASSILTRGANQPQHF. CDR3 bases: TGTGCCAGTAGTATACTGACGCGAGGAGCAAATCAGCCCCAGCATTTT.

J is TRBJ2-4 and V is TRBV5-5; TRBD2 matches at 7 bases. Germline V gene lookup returns CDR1 SGHKS and CDR2 YYEKEE (reference sequence). The CDR3 extends over 15 amino acids. J gave up 7 bases and V 2 bases, and 9 bases lay outside the gene matches. Written as DNA, the CDR3 is TGTGCCAGCAGCTTAGGTCCGGGAGGCCACAACATTCAGTACTTC. It is translated as CASSLGPGGHNIQYF.

The chain carries TRBV24-1 and TRBJ1-1; a weak D match, TRBD1 (6 bases). Germline CDR1 KGHDR, CDR2 SFDVKD. The CDR3 contains 12 residues. V lost 6 bases to trimming and J lost 7 bases, with 11 bases between them. The CDR3: CATSPKDSEAFF. CDR3 in DNA: TGTGCCACCAGTCCAAAGGACAGTGAAGCTTTCTTT.

The CDR3 protein is CASSELAGGPYGTQYF. In nucleotides, the CDR3 is TGTGCCAGCAGTGAACTGGCGGGGGGGCCTTATGGTACGCAGTATTTT. This chain joins TRBV6-1 and TRBJ2-3; the match to TRBD2 covers 9 bases. The germline CDR1 and CDR2 sequences are MNHNS and SASEGT. V trimming: 2 bases; J trimming: 8 bases; junction bases outside the gene matches: 11. This CDR3 is built from 16 residues.

This chain connects TRBV7-9 to TRBJ2-1, with 8 bases matching TRBD2. Germline V lookup: CDR1 SEHNR, CDR2 FQNEAQ (reference sequence). V lost 5 bases to trimming and J lost 9 bases; unmatched junction nucleotides: 6. The CDR3 length is 13 residues. Here the CDR3 reads CASSTPGGGEQFF. Here the CDR3 DNA reads TGTGCCAGCAGCACTCCCGGGGGGGGTGAGCAGTTCTTC.

The CDR3 loop reads CASSQDQVGNEQFF. DNA for the CDR3: TGTGCCAGCAGCCAAGACCAGGTAGGCAATGAGCAGTTCTTC. This sequence joins TRBV3-1 (or the pseudogene TRBV3-2) and TRBJ2-1; D remains ambiguous. V shed 0 bases and J shed 6 bases, with 9 bases lying between them. The CDR3 has 14 residues. CDR1 is LGHDT, CDR2 YNNKEL, per germline (reference sequence).

V gene TRBV11-1 combines with J gene TRBJ2-6; D ambiguous. CDR1 SGHAT and CDR2 FQDESV come from the germline V gene (reference sequence). V was cut by 6 bases and J by 4 bases, with 10 bases left in between. This CDR3 is built from 14 residues. The DNA for the CDR3 is TGTGCCAGCAGTCTCTACGGGGGGGCCAACGTCCTGACTTTC. This gives the protein CASSLYGGANVLTF. The complete variable domain, with remaining parts taken from reference TRBV11-1 and TRBJ2-6, reads EAEVAQSPRYKITEKSQAVAFWCDPISGHATLYWYRQILGQGPELLVQFQDESVVDDSQLPKDRFSAERLKGVDSTLKIQPAELGDSAMYLCASSLYGGANVLTFGAGSRLTVL.

This clone was recorded only once. The chain has TRBV7-2 and TRBJ1-1, with 11 bases identical to TRBD1. Per germline, CDR1 SGHTA and CDR2 FQGNSA. V lost 2 bases to trimming and J lost 5 bases; unmatched junction nucleotides: 4. The CDR3 is made up of 15 amino acids. This CDR3 reads CASSLRTGGGTEAFF. In DNA, the CDR3 is TGTGCCAGCAGCTTAAGGACAGGGGGCGGGACTGAAGCTTTCTTT.

The V gene is TRBV4-3, the J gene TRBJ2-7, with 9 bases aligning to TRBD1. CDR3 size: 15 residues. Germline values: CDR1 LGHNA, CDR2 YSLEER. V trimming: 3 bases; J trimming: 6 bases; junction bases outside the gene matches: 9. The CDR3 spells CASSHYWTGVSEQYF. In DNA, the CDR3 is TGCGCCAGCAGCCATTACTGGACAGGGGTATCCGAGCAGTACTTC.

This clone was recorded once. The chain has TRBV2 and TRBJ1-2; 9 nucleotides agree with TRBD1. Unmatched junction bases numbered 4, after V lost 1 base and J lost 4 bases. Per germline, CDR1 SNHLY and CDR2 FYNNEI. CDR3 length: 15 amino acids. The CDR3 loop reads CASSEGGQGSYGYTF. The DNA of the CDR3 is TGTGCCAGCAGTGAAGGGGGACAGGGAAGCTATGGCTACACCTTC.